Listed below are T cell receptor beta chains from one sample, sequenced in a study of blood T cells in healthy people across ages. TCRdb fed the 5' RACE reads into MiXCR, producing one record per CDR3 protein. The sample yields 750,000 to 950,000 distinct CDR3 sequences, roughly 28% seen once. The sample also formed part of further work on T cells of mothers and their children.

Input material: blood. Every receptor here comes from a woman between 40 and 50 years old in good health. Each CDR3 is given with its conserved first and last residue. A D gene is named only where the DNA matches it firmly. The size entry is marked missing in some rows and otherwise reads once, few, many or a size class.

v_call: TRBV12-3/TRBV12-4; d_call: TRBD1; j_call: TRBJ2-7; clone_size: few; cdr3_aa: CASSPGGSMPYEQYF; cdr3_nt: TGTGCCAGCAGTCCAGGGGGCTCAATGCCCTACGAGCAGTACTTC
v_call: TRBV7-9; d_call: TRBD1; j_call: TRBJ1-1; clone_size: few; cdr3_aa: CASRTKQGDTEAFF; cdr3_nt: TGTGCCAGCAGAACGAAACAGGGGGACACTGAAGCTTTCTTT
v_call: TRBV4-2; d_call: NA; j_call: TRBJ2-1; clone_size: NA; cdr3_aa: CASSVQGQGPLGEQFF; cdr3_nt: TGTGCCAGCAGCGTCCAAGGGCAGGGTCCCTTGGGTGAGCAGTTCTTC
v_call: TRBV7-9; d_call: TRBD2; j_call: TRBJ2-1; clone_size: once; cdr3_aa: CASGSTTSGGATSYNEQFF; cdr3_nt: TGTGCCAGCGGCTCAACGACTAGCGGGGGGGCTACTTCCTACAATGAGCAGTTCTTC
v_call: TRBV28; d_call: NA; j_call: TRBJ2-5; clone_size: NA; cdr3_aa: CASSETGTGGKTQYF; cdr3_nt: TGTGCCAGCAGCGAAACCGGGACCGGTGGGAAGACCCAGTACTTC
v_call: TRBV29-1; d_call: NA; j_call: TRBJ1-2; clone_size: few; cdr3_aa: CSVEDPWKEGASTNYGYTF; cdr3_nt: TGCAGCGTTGAAGATCCGTGGAAGGAAGGGGCTTCGACTAACTATGGCTACACCTTC
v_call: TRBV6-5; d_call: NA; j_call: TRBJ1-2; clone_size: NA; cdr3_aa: CASRGAGTGCGYTF; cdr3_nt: TGTGCCAGCAGGGGAGCCGGGACCGGCTGTGGCTACACCTTC
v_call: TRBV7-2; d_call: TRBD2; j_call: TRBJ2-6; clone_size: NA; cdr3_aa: CASSLAYGRRNSGANVLTF; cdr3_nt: TGTGCCAGCAGCTTAGCTTACGGGAGGAGGAACTCTGGGGCCAACGTCCTGACTTTC
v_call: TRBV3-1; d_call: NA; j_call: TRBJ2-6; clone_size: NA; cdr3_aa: CASSQEGFSGANVPTF; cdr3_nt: TGTGCCAGCAGCCAAGAGGGCTTCTCTGGGGCCAACGTCCCGACTTTC
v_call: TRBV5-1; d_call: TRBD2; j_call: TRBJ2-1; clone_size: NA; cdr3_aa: CASSLEPGLAGARYNEQFF; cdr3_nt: TGCGCCAGCAGCTTGGAGCCGGGACTAGCGGGGGCCCGATACAATGAGCAGTTCTTC
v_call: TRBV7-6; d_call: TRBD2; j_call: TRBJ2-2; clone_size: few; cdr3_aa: CASTQIGGRNTGELFF; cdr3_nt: TGTGCCAGCACCCAAATCGGGGGGAGGAACACCGGGGAGCTGTTTTTT
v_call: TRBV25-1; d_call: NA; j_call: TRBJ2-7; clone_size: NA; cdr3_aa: CASSEGAVRGSEQYF; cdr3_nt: TGTGCCAGCAGTGAAGGGGCAGTCCGGGGAAGCGAGCAGTACTTC
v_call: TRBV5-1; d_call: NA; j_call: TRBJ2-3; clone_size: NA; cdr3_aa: CASSPRGVITNTQYF; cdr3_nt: TGCGCCAGCAGCCCCAGGGGGGTGATAACAAATACGCAGTATTTT
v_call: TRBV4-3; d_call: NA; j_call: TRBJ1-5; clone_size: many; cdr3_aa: CASSQDQGQPQHF; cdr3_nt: TGCGCCAGCAGCCAAGATCAGGGTCAGCCCCAGCATTTT
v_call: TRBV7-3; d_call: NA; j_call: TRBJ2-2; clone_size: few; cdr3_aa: CASSLLPGQNTGELFF; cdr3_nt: TGTGCCAGCAGCCTGCTACCGGGACAGAACACCGGGGAGCTGTTTTTT
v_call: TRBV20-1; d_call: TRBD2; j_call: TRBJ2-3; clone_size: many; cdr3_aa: CSAPLAGGDTQYF; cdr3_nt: TGCAGTGCTCCCTTAGCGGGGGGAGATACGCAGTATTTT
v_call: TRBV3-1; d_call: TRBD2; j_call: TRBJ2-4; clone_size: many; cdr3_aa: CASSRPGRENIQYF; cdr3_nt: TGTGCCAGCAGCCGCCCCGGGAGGGAAAACATTCAGTACTTC
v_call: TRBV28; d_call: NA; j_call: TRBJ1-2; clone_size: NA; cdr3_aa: CTGSLGEGYTF; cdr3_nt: TGTACCGGCAGCCTAGGGGAAGGCTACACCTTC
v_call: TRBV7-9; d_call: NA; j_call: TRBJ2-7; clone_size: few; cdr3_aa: CASSLRAGLGYF; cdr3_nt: TGTGCCAGCAGCTTAAGGGCTGGACTTGGGTACTTC
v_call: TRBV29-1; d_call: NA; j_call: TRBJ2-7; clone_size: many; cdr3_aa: CSGNLGYEQYF; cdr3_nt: TGCAGCGGTAATCTGGGCTACGAGCAGTACTTC
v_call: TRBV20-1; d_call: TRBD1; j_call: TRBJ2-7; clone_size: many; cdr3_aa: CSAPQGNVGEQYF; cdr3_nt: TGCAGTGCTCCACAGGGGAACGTTGGGGAGCAGTACTTC
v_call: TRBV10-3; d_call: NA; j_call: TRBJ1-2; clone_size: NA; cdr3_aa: CATQNGQTNYGYTF; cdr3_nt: TGTGCCACCCAAAATGGACAGACTAACTATGGCTACACCTTC
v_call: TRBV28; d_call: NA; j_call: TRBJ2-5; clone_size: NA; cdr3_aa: CASSFRMNEQHF; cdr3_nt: TGTGCCAGCAGTTTTAGGATGAACGAGCAGCACTTC